This section outlines one T cell receptor (beta chain) sequence together with its context. What it binds is not known. The data derive from a study of T cell repertoires in cytomegalovirus infection. Study-wide context: Public TCR beta signatures were indicative of both CMV infection and a matching HLA type. Whole-study findings and limits: Cumulative public TCR beta family frequency identified CMV carriers with the relevant HLA.

TCRdb reanalysed the reads using MiXCR and keeps one entry per CDR3 protein. The sample lists 700,000 to 900,000 distinct CDR3 sequences, 29% occurring once. Per the germline V gene, CDR1 is SEHNR and CDR2 is FQNEAQ (reference sequence). The V gene end was trimmed by 6 bases and the J gene end by 0 bases; junction bases not matched to a gene: 14. The CDR3 contains 19 residues. The chain joins TRBV7-9 to TRBJ2-6, with 7 bases aligning to TRBD1. Source: cultured CD8+ T cells from PBMCs, taken from culture after CMV antigen stimulation. This receptor was taken from a human donor in good health (CMV status not recorded). Some clones in this sample may be carry-over from other donors' samples. CDR3 nucleotides: TGTGCCAGCAGTTTCCCACGACAGGGAATTCCCTCTGGGGCCAACGTCCTGACTTTC. Protein product: CASSFPRQGIPSGANVLTF.